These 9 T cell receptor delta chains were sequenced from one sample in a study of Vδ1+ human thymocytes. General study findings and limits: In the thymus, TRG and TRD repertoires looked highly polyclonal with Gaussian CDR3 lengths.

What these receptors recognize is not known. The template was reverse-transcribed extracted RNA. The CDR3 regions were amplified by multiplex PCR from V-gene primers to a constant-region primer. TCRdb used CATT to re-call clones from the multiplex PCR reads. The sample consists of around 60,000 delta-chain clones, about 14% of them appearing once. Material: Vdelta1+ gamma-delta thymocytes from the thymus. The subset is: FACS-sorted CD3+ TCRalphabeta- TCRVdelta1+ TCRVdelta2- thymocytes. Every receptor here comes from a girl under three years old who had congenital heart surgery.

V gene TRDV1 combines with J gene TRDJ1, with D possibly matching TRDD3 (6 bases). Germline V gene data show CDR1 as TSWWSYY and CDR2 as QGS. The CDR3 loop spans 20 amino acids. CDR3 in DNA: TGTGCGCTCTTGGGGAACCGGAAGAGGGGGACTCCGCCGTACACCGATAAACTCATCTTT. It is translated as CALLGNRKRGTPPYTDKLIF.

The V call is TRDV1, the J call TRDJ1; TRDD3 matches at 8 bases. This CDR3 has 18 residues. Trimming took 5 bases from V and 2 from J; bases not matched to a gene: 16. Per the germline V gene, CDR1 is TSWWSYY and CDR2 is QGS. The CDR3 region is CALGTPRTGGRGTDKLIF. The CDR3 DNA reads TGTGCTCTTGGGACTCCCCGTACTGGGGGTAGGGGAACCGATAAACTCATCTTT.

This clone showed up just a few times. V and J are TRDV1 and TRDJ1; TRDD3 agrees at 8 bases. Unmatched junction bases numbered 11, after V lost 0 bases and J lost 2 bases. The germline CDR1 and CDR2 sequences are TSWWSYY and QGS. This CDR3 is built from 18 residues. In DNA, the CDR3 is TGTGCTCTTGGGGAACTTGATGGGATACGCTCTTGGACCGATAAACTCATCTTT. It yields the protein CALGELDGIRSWTDKLIF.

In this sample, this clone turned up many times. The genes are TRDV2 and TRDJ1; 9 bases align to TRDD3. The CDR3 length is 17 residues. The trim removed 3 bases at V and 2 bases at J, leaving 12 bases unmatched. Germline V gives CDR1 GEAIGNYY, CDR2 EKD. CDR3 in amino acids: CACDRLGEVLRTDKLIF. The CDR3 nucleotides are TGTGCCTGTGACCGACTGGGGGAGGTCTTAAGGACCGATAAACTCATCTTT.

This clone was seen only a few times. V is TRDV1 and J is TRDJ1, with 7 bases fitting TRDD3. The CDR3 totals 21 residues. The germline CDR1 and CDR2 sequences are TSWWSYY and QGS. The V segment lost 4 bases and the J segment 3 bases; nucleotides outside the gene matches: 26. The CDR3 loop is CALGASIPIRELGTRADKLIF. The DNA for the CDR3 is TGTGCTCTTGGGGCCTCTATTCCCATCCGCGAACTGGGGACAAGAGCCGATAAACTCATCTTT.

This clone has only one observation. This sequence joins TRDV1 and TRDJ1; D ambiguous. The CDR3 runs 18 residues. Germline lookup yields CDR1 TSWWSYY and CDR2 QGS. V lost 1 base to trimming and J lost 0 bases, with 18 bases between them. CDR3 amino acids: CALGEPRGIREYTDKLIF. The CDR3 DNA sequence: TGTGCTCTTGGGGAACCTCGGGGTATCAGGGAGTACACCGATAAACTCATCTTT.

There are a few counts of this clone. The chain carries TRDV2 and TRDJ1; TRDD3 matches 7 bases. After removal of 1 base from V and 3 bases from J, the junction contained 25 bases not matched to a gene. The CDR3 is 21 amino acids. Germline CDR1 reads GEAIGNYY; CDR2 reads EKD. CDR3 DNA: TGTGCCTGTGACACGGCTCCCTCCCGTGGGGGACGTCACGTCGGAGCCGATAAACTCATCTTT. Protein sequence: CACDTAPSRGGRHVGADKLIF.

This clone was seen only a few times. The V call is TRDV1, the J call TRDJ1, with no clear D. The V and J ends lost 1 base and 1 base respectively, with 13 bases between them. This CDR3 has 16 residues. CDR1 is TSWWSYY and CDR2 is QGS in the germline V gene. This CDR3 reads CALGEPLARTTDKLIF. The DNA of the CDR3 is TGTGCTCTTGGGGAACCGTTGGCACGGACCACCGATAAACTCATCTTT.

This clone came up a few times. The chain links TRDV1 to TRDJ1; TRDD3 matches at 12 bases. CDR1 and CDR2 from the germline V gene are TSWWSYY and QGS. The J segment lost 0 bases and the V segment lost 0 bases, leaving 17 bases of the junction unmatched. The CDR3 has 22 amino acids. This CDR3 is CALGELAPRTTGGYTYTDKLIF. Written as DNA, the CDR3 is TGTGCTCTTGGGGAACTTGCCCCCCGAACGACTGGGGGATACACTTACACCGATAAACTCATCTTT.